This T cell receptor (beta chain) emerged from a study of T cell responses to AZD1222 COVID-19 vaccine. Study outcomes and limitations: Seropositive AZD1222 recipients at baseline numbered only six or seven. Vaccine-associated CD4 TCRs spanned spike, dominant at 160-218 and 743-854. Sampled repertoires all dated from after the peak T cell response. Receipt of two AZD1222 doses was followed by a rise in Spike-specific TCR breadth and depth.

TCRdb keeps only in-frame clones here, not all; method: immunoSEQ multiplex PCR. The sample lists around 120,000 clones; 85% to 95% were seen once. This clone was seen a single time. The antigen is not known. In germline, CDR1 is MNHNY, CDR2 SVGAGI (reference sequence). The CDR3 has 15 residues. Trimming took 5 bases from V and 8 from J, leaving 21 bases between them. This TCR derives from an adult who received the AZD1222 COVID-19 vaccine. V and J are TRBV6-6 and TRBJ1-2; possible D gene TRBD1, 5 bases. The source material was peripheral blood, sampled 28 days after the second AZD1222 dose. The CDR3 DNA is TGTGCCAGCAGTCCTCGTGTGGGGGACCGGGGGGGCTACACCTTC. Amino acid sequence: CASSPRVGDRGGYTF.